The sample holds a few counts of the clone carrying this T cell receptor beta chain. A far bigger clonotype differs at one base, so this is likely a read error. This specimen comes from a study of regulatory T cells in long-lasting Graves disease. This CDR3 has 14 amino acids. CDR1 and CDR2 from the germline V gene are MNHEY and SMNVEV (reference sequence). The time point here: newly diagnosed GD, antithyroid drugs for less than 3 months. PBMCs were the source of the RNA used for TCR sequencing. Both iRepertoire HTBI primers and Arm-PCR of CDR3 regions were used to build the TCR beta libraries. TCRdb re-analysed the multiplex PCR reads in MiXCR, keeping a single row per CDR3 protein. The repertoire holds 540,000 or so distinct CDR3 sequences, with less than 15% as singletons. The data also belong to a second study, concerning T cells in Graves' hyperthyroidism and ophthalmopathy.

The chain combines TRBV27 with TRBJ2-7; 8 bases agree with TRBD1. This clonotype was obtained from a man aged 25-40 years with Graves disease. This specimen was peripheral blood mononuclear cells (PBMCs), taken at new diagnosis, from a patient treated with antithyroid drugs. The CDR3 sequence is CASRPRTGRYEQHF. CDR3 in DNA: TGTGCCAGCAGACCACGGACAGGGCGGTACGAGCAGCACTTC.